Listed here are 3 T cell receptor beta chains from one sample, sequenced in a study of beta chain features in type 1 diabetes. Whole-study results and caveats: A moderate, significant TCRB CDR3 shortening appeared in type 1 diabetes across four CD4+ subsets.

Expressed TCRB transcripts got sequenced, as all isolated RNA was reverse transcribed. Libraries were prepared by immunoSEQ multiplex PCR; TCRdb keeps only in-frame clonotypes and omits some of them. Of over 650,000 clones listed, around 15% are singletons. These receptors are not linked to any known antigen. Sequenced: naive CD4+ T cells from blood. The receptors were sampled from a man younger than 35 with type 1 diabetes.

This clone was observed a few times. V usage is TRBV7-2 and J usage is TRBJ2-1, with D unresolved. Deletions cut 2 bases from V and 8 bases from J, with 7 bases between. Per germline, CDR1 SGHTA and CDR2 FQGNSA. This CDR3 is built from 12 residues. CDR3 coding DNA: TGTGCCAGCAGCTTATATATGGATGAGCAGTTCTTC. This codes for CASSLYMDEQFF.

The chain employs TRBV6-5 and TRBJ1-1; tentatively, D is TRBD1 (5 bases). The CDR3 is 15 amino acids. Germline loops: CDR1 MNHEY, CDR2 SVGAGI. The V end lost 5 bases, the J end lost 4 bases, and 17 bases lay between the germline ends. This CDR3 reads CASSRDLGVSTEAFF. In DNA, the CDR3 is TGTGCCAGCAGTCGGGACCTGGGGGTGAGCACTGAAGCTTTCTTT.

This clone was found a few times. V gene TRBV25-1 combines with J gene TRBJ2-2; no reliable D call. CDR3 length equals 14 residues. Trimming took off 3 bases at V and 0 bases at J, with 5 bases between the two ends. Germline loops: CDR1 MGHDK, CDR2 SYGVNS. CDR3 coding DNA: TGTGCCAGCAGTGACAGGTCGAACACCGGGGAGCTGTTTTTT. This gives the protein CASSDRSNTGELFF. Looking up the rest from reference TRBV25-1 and TRBJ2-2 gives the full variable domain: EADIYQTPRYLVIGTGKKITLECSQTMGHDKMYWYQQDPGMELHLIHYSYGVNSTEKGDLSSESTVSRIRTEHFPLTLESARPSHTSQYLCASSDRSNTGELFFGEGSRLTVL.